The T cell receptor (beta chain) described here comes from a study of blood T cell repertoires in COVID-19. Across the whole study: T cells, B-cell-depleted T cells, or PBMCs supplied cDNA or gDNA.

The CDR3 is made up of 15 amino acids. The germline gives CDR1 SGHNT, CDR2 YENEEA. V shed 5 bases and J 5 bases; nucleotides not matched to a gene: 11. The assay was immunoSEQ multiplex PCR, and TCRdb's table has in-frame clones only and misses some. The data show about 240,000 clones, approximately 84% seen once. The clonotype was recovered from a woman aged 30 to 39 who had recovered from COVID-19. The chain combines TRBV11-3 with TRBJ2-5, with 7 nucleotides matching TRBD1. Sequencing was done on a sample of peripheral blood. CDR3 sequence reads: CASSLGQAVGETQYF. In nucleotides, the CDR3 is TGTGCCAGCAGCCTCGGACAGGCGGTGGGGGAGACCCAGTACTTC.